This entry lists 9 T cell receptor beta chains sequenced from one sample in a study of T-cell reconstitution after alpha-beta-depleted transplantation in children. Unique molecular identifiers were built into the TCRbeta library. Using its own MiXCR run on the PCR reads, TCRdb lists one record per CDR3 protein. Here the sample spans more than 450,000 distinct CDR3 sequences, approximately 20% being singletons. The sample in question was PBMCs from the stem cell graft donor, obtained from the stem cell graft. The origin of the receptors is a human donor who donated a stem cell graft to a child with acute lymphoblastic leukemia.

This clonotype was seen more than once but under ten times. This chain joins TRBV7-9 and TRBJ2-7; D ambiguous. This CDR3 contains 12 residues. Looked up from germline, CDR1 is SEHNR and CDR2 is FQNEAQ (reference sequence). Trimming pared 5 bases from V and 12 bases from J, leaving 17 bases between. CDR3 region: CASSATGPEWYF. DNA for the CDR3: TGTGCCAGCAGCGCGACCGGACCGGAGTGGTACTTC.

The chain combines TRBV18 with TRBJ2-1, with D possibly being TRBD1 (5 bases). Trimming took 2 bases from V and 5 from J, leaving 16 bases between them. The CDR3 covers 16 residues. Germline CDR1 reads KGHSH; CDR2 reads LQKENI. The CDR3 bases are TGTGCCAGCTCACCAAGTATTGGACACCCCCACAATGAGCAGTTCTTC. Its protein product is CASSPSIGHPHNEQFF.

V is TRBV20-1 and J is TRBJ2-2; D remains unclear. Germline CDR1 reads DFQATT; CDR2 reads SNEGSKA (reference sequence). This CDR3 is built from 15 residues. Trimming took 4 bases from V and 0 from J, leaving 12 bases between them. The DNA of the CDR3 is TGCAGTGCTAACGGATGGGCAGCGAACACCGGGGAGCTGTTTTTT. It translates to CSANGWAANTGELFF.

This clonotype was found once. J is TRBJ2-5 and V is TRBV5-1; no firm D call. Trimming removed 2 bases at V and 9 bases at J, with 14 bases between. CDR3 length equals 13 residues. Germline-derived CDR1 and CDR2 are SGHRS and YFSETQ. The DNA of the CDR3 is TGCGCCAGCAGCTTTACGACGCTTGAGTCCCAGTACTTC. It is translated as CASSFTTLESQYF.

This clonotype was seen a handful of times. CDR3 sequence: CASSWTATNEKLFF. The CDR3 DNA reads as TGTGCCAGCAGTTGGACGGCAACTAATGAAAAACTGTTTTTT. This chain connects TRBV6-5 to TRBJ1-4; D unresolved. The CDR3 has 14 residues. The V gene's germline CDR1 is MNHEY and CDR2 SVGAGI. V gave up 4 bases and J gave up 0 bases, with 6 bases separating them.

A few counts support this clonotype. The chain uses TRBV2 and TRBJ1-1; TRBD1 is a possible D gene (6 bases). The CDR3 consists of 14 residues. V was clipped by 7 bases and J by 1 base, with 13 bases between them. Per the germline V gene, CDR1 is SNHLY and CDR2 is FYNNEI. The CDR3 DNA sequence: TGTGCCAGCACTTTGACAGGATCGAACACTGAAGCTTTCTTT. Amino acids: CASTLTGSNTEAFF.

A few counts support this clonotype. Its ends do not fully match the called genes, so a read error is possible. The CDR3 is CASSSSDSRRDF. The CDR3 DNA follows: TGCGCCAGCAGCTCATCGGACAGTCGGAGGGACTTT. This sequence joins TRBV5-1 and TRBJ1-1, with TRBD1 as a possible D gene (6 bases). The CDR3 is 12 amino acids. Germline V gene data show CDR1 as SGHRS and CDR2 as YFSETQ.

The chain carries TRBV4-1 and TRBJ2-1, with TRBD2 as a possible D gene (5 bases). The CDR3 consists of 14 residues. V was cut by 1 base and J by 12 bases, with 16 bases left in between. Germline V gives CDR1 MGHRA, CDR2 YSYEKL. CDR3 nucleotide sequence: TGCGCCAGCAGCCAAGCCGACTCCGTAAGCGGGCAGTTCTTC. Translating it yields CASSQADSVSGQFF.

The gene calls are TRBV20-1 and TRBJ1-1; D is uncertain. CDR1 is DFQATT and CDR2 is SNEGSKA in the germline V gene (reference sequence). The CDR3 contains 13 residues. Deletions cut 2 bases from V and 0 bases from J, with 7 bases between. Here the CDR3 DNA reads TGCAGTGCTAGAACCAGAATGAACACTGAAGCTTTCTTT. Its protein is CSARTRMNTEAFF.